This TCR beta chain stems from a study of OX40 agonist ivuxolimab in advanced cancers. V dropped 1 base and J dropped 0 bases, with 10 bases sitting between them. CDR3 length: 16 residues. The V gene's germline CDR1 is LGHNA and CDR2 YSLEER. Assay: immunoSEQ multiplex PCR; the TCRdb copy retains only in-frame clones and omits some. The sample contains roughly 76,000 clones, 85% of which appear only once. The sample in question was CD4+ or CD8+ T cells sorted from blood, obtained in a trial of the OX40 agonist ivuxolimab. J is TRBJ1-3 and V is TRBV4-3; D remains unclear. This receptor was obtained from an adult with an advanced solid tumor such as melanoma, head and neck, liver or kidney cancer. CDR3 nucleotides: TGCGCCAGCAGCCAAGGGAACAGAAACTCTGGAAACACCATATATTTT. Translating gives CASSQGNRNSGNTIYF.